This T cell receptor beta chain was sequenced in a study of blood T cells in healthy people across ages (dated by TCRdb to between 2014 and 2016). About the study as a whole: In model experiments, template switching captured roughly one uniquely barcoded TCR beta cDNA molecule for every two T cells. Donors were grouped into four age groups: young (average approximately 16 years), middle-aged (39), aged (roughly 62) and long-lived (about 89). To track age-related changes in TCR beta repertoire diversity, the study relied on deep sequencing normalized with unique cDNA molecular identifiers. The study analyzed two additional independent replicas of 1 million unique cDNA reads from the same blood draw for two donors, one aged 18 to 30 and one aged 80 or older. To avoid experimental bias, donors of different ages were distributed randomly across sequencing lanes. Study-wide conclusions, independent of this receptor: The long-lived group showed more naive CD4+ T cells, fewer expanded clones and increased TCR diversity than the aged group, suggesting age selection. A strong correlation was found between observed TCR beta diversity and the percentage of naive T cells measured by flow cytometry. Estimates of total diversity based on one million sequenced T cells were regarded as lower bounds and as underestimates. Because donor CMV infection status was unknown, age-related changes in expanded clonotypes were potentially confounded. As age increased, observed TCR beta diversity per million T cells dropped in a roughly linear way, and a significant reduction was already evident by age about 40. Because profiling used bulk unsorted PBMCs, naive and antigen-experienced compartments could not be compared conclusively.

Systemically healthy Caucasian individuals from Russia, some 38 in total and aged about 6 to 90 years, were included as donors. Around 9.9 milliliters of peripheral blood were collected from each donor into EDTA-treated Vacutainer tubes. Ficoll-Paque density-gradient centrifugation was used to isolate PBMCs, with at least 7 million obtained per sample. Total RNA, at least 6 micrograms per sample, was extracted from PBMCs with Trizol reagent. Naive CD45RAhigh/CD27high T cell percentages were measured by flow cytometry on a PBMC aliquot from every donor. This clonotype was detected a few times. Its specific antigen is unknown. Within one base of it there is no much larger clone, and no base qualities were kept. The library was produced with 5' RACE. Sequencing was carried out with an Illumina HiSeq 2500. A second PCR of about 6 to 12 cycles was run with a J-beta primer mix and a sample-barcoded 5' primer. A unique molecular identifier was introduced onto each TCR beta cDNA molecule by a template-switch 5' adaptor carrying 12 random nucleotides. Each sample yielded at least 2.5 million CDR3-containing paired-end reads. First-strand cDNA was synthesized from all RNA with the Mint cDNA synthesis kit, primed by a TRBC-specific oligonucleotide. Following uracil-DNA glycosylase treatment, all cDNA underwent a first 18-cycle PCR with the universal primers M1SS and BC2_uni_R. As for how the authors treated the data: Normalization of each sample was performed by random selection of 1 million high-quality reads, each carrying a distinct molecular identifier. Instead of being binned into consensus sequences, reads with shared molecular identifiers were discarded. MiTCR, run with a Q25 quality threshold and the strictest error-elimination algorithm, handled CDR3 identification, clonotype clustering and error correction. A nonparametric unseen species model using Euler transformation provided a lower-bound estimate of total TCR beta diversity. TCRdb reprocessing: public reads trimmed at Q25 with fastp, clones called with MiXCR, in-frame beta chains kept. Here each entry gathers all rows of one CDR3 protein and keeps the most common genes and DNA. The V and J calls and clone size come from TCRdb's table, not from the authors' own analysis. The sample has fewer than 800,000 distinct CDR3 sequences on record, 49% of them singletons. 30% to 35% of the sample goes to the ten largest clones.

The sample was blood. The clonotype comes from a woman in her sixties in good health.

The CDR3 sequence is CASSTGQPEAFF. The bases read TGTGCCAGCAGCACCGGACAGCCCGAAGCTTTCTTT. The chain employs TRBV7-8 and TRBJ1-1, and perhaps TRBD1 as D gene, on 6 matching bases. Sequences SGHVS (CDR1) and FQNEAQ (CDR2) are obtained from the germline V gene. From its cysteine to its phenylalanine, the CDR3 spans 12 amino acids. Of all the DNA, just the CDR3 is kept, 36 bases in frame from base 1. V and J are truncated by 5 bases and 8 bases respectively, leaving an intervening sequence of 12 bases.